Below are 10 T cell receptor beta chains sequenced from a single sample in a study of CD4 T cells in relation to SARS-CoV-2 and coronaviruses. Method: immunoSEQ multiplex PCR; TCRdb's copy keeps in-frame clones and lacks some. The sample comprises approximately 41,000 clones, nearly 85% of which are singletons, and over 0.95% rests with the top ten. These TCRs are of unknown antigen specificity. The sample taken for sequencing was naive CD4+ T cells from PBMCs, cultured in vitro. Noted subset: naive CD4+ T cells isolated by negative enrichment. The receptors derive from an adult with COVID-19.

V usage is TRBV9 and J usage is TRBJ2-1, with TRBD1 matching 7 bases. V lost 4 bases, J lost 8 bases, and 9 bases stayed unmatched. This CDR3 is built from 14 residues. Germline values: CDR1 SGDLS, CDR2 YYNGEE. The CDR3 reads CASSTGTAKDEQFF. In DNA, the CDR3 is TGTGCCAGCAGCACCGGGACAGCTAAGGATGAGCAGTTCTTC.

The CDR3 sequence: CASSPGRAHEQYF. The CDR3 region has the DNA TGCGCCAGCAGCCCCGGACGGGCCCACGAGCAGTACTTC. The gene calls are TRBV5-1 and TRBJ2-7; D is uncertain. V shed 4 bases and J shed 5 bases, with 13 bases lying between them. CDR1 SGHRS and CDR2 YFSETQ come from the germline V gene. The CDR3 sequence is 13 residues long.

The V and J genes are TRBV7-8 and TRBJ2-1; D not resolved. Trimming pared 5 bases from V and 10 bases from J, leaving 21 bases between. The length of the CDR3 is 15 residues. The germline gives CDR1 SGHVS, CDR2 FQNEAQ. CDR3 sequence: CASSMKSGPRREQFF. The CDR3 nucleotides read TGTGCCAGCAGCATGAAATCGGGCCCCCGTAGGGAGCAGTTCTTC.

The rearrangement links TRBV9 to TRBJ2-2, with 7 bases that match TRBD2. This CDR3 spans 19 amino acids. V was clipped by 0 bases and J by 0 bases; unmatched bases: 11. Germline CDR1 is SGDLS and CDR2 is YYNGEE. The CDR3, as DNA: TGTGCCAGCAGCGTAGACGGTGGGGGGGGGAGCGCGAACACCGGGGAGCTGTTTTTT. Protein product: CASSVDGGGGSANTGELFF.

The chain combines TRBV24-1 with TRBJ1-2; D is unclear. Trimming stripped 4 bases from V and 7 bases from J, with 12 bases between. The CDR3 sequence is 13 residues long. Germline lookup yields CDR1 KGHDR and CDR2 SFDVKD. The CDR3: CATSDQQYGGYTF. CDR3 nucleotide sequence: TGTGCCACCAGTGACCAACAGTACGGTGGCTACACCTTC.

The rearrangement links TRBV3-1 (or the pseudogene TRBV3-2) to TRBJ2-5; D remains ambiguous. The germline CDR1 and CDR2 sequences are LGHDT and YNNKEL (reference sequence). V was trimmed by 1 base and J by 0 bases, leaving 6 bases between them. This CDR3 spans 14 amino acids. The CDR3 spells CASSQGWYQETQYF. The DNA for the CDR3 is TGTGCCAGCAGCCAAGGCTGGTACCAAGAGACCCAGTACTTC.

The V call is TRBV11-2, the J call TRBJ2-1; D might be TRBD2 (6 bases). The CDR3 consists of 16 residues. With 3 bases removed from V and 6 bases from J, the gap between germline ends came to 18 bases. Germline V CDR1 and CDR2: SGHAT, FQNNGV. The CDR3 loop is CASSFLAGTRANEQFF. The CDR3 DNA reads TGTGCCAGCAGCTTCCTTGCCGGGACTCGGGCCAATGAGCAGTTCTTC.

V is TRBV5-4 and J is TRBJ2-5, with D possibly TRBD1 on 7 matching bases. V dropped 3 bases and J dropped 4 bases, with 25 bases sitting between them. CDR3 length: 18 residues. The germline CDR1 and CDR2 sequences are SGHNT and YYREEE (reference sequence). CDR3 residues: CASSSGGWGSFQGETQYF. In DNA form, the CDR3 reads TGTGCCAGCAGCTCAGGGGGGTGGGGTAGCTTCCAAGGAGAGACCCAGTACTTC.

The rearrangement links TRBV5-1 to TRBJ2-1, with 11 bases fitting TRBD2. The CDR3 sequence is 17 residues long. Germline lookup yields CDR1 SGHRS and CDR2 YFSETQ. Trimming cost V 4 bases and J 4 bases; bases outside gene matches: 10. For the CDR3, the DNA is TGCGCCAGCAGCCCGGAGGGGGGACTAGCGGAGTACAATGAGCAGTTCTTC. Protein product: CASSPEGGLAEYNEQFF.

The CDR3 spells CASSYNRKNEQYF. The CDR3 DNA reads as TGTGCCAGCAGTTATAACAGGAAAAACGAGCAGTACTTC. The chain couples TRBV6-5 to TRBJ2-7, with a tentative D call TRBD1 (5 bases). Germline CDR1 and CDR2: MNHEY and SVGAGI. The CDR3 has 13 amino acids. Trimming took 3 bases from V and 5 from J, leaving 11 bases between them.